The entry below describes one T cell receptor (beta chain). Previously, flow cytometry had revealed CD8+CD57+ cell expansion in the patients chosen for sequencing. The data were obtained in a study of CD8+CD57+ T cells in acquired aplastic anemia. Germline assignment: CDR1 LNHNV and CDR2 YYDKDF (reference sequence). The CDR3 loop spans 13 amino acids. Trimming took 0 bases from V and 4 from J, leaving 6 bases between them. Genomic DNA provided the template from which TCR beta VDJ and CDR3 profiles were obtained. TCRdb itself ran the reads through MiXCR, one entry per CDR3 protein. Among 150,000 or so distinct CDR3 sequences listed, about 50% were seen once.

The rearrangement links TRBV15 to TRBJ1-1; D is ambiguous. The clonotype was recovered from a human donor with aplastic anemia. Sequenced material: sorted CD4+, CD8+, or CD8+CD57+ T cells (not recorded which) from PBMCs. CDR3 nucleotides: TGTGCCACCAGCAGAGATTCAAGCACTGAAGCTTTCTTT. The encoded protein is CATSRDSSTEAFF.